The rows below give T cell receptor beta chains drawn from one sample of a study of T cells in localized non-small cell lung cancer. The assay was immunoSEQ multiplex PCR, and TCRdb's table has in-frame clones only and misses some. The sample has tens of thousands of clones, over 70% seen once; the top ten hold 19%. The material sequenced was PBMCs, taken before any cancer treatment. These TCRs come from a man aged 35-75 years with stage II squamous cell lung carcinoma. Each CDR3 is given with its conserved first and last residue. The D gene is left open where the match is weak. Not all rows give a size; the values are once, few, many and, for expanded clones, a class.

length: 15
D: TRBD2
size: .
J: TRBJ2-7
V: TRBV4-2
DNA: TGTGCCAGCAGCCAATTGGCGGGAGGGCCCTACGAGCAGTACTTC
CDR3: CASSQLAGGPYEQYF

length: 13
D: .
size: .
J: TRBJ2-7
V: TRBV6-5
DNA: TGTGCCAGCCGATGGGACCATTTATCCGAGCAGTACTTC
CDR3: CASRWDHLSEQYF

length: 14
D: .
size: .
J: TRBJ1-1
V: TRBV30
DNA: TGTGCCTTCACCCCCAGGGTTACGGCCACTGAAGCTTTCTTT
CDR3: CAFTPRVTATEAFF

length: 13
D: .
size: .
J: TRBJ2-7
V: TRBV5-6
DNA: TGTGCCAGCAGCTATCTAGCACGGTACGAGCAGTACTTC
CDR3: CASSYLARYEQYF

length: 14
D: .
size: .
J: TRBJ2-5
V: TRBV19
DNA: TGTGCCAGTAGTATCGGACGCCTCCAAGAGACCCAGTACTTC
CDR3: CASSIGRLQETQYF

length: 15
D: TRBD2
size: once
J: TRBJ2-5
V: TRBV9
DNA: TGTGCCAGCAGCGTTTCGACTAGCGGCCAAGAGACCCAGTACTTC
CDR3: CASSVSTSGQETQYF

length: 14
D: TRBD1
size: .
J: TRBJ2-7
V: TRBV15
DNA: TGTGCCACCAGCCGCAGACAGGGGTACGACGAGCAGTACTTC
CDR3: CATSRRQGYDEQYF

length: 15
D: .
size: .
J: TRBJ2-1
V: TRBV7-9
DNA: TGTGCCAGCAGCCCGAAAACTAGGGTCGGCAATGAGCAGTTCTTC
CDR3: CASSPKTRVGNEQFF

length: 14
D: TRBD1
size: .
J: TRBJ1-4
V: TRBV10-3
DNA: TGTGCCATCAGTGGGACAGGGCGCAATGAAAAACTGTTTTTT
CDR3: CAISGTGRNEKLFF

length: 15
D: .
size: .
J: TRBJ2-7
V: TRBV27
DNA: TGTGCCAGCAGTTTAGGGGTCACAGGGTTCTACGAGCAGTACTTC
CDR3: CASSLGVTGFYEQYF

length: 14
D: .
size: .
J: TRBJ1-1
V: TRBV30
DNA: TGTGCCTGGAGTGGAGGGGGACCGAACACTGAAGCTTTCTTT
CDR3: CAWSGGGPNTEAFF

length: 13
D: .
size: .
J: TRBJ2-1
V: TRBV5-6
DNA: TGTGCCAGCAGCTGGAGCCCTCCCGATGAGCAGTTCTTC
CDR3: CASSWSPPDEQFF

length: 13
D: .
size: .
J: TRBJ1-2
V: TRBV28
DNA: TGTGCCAGCACCAGGACGCCCGACTATGGCTACACCTTC
CDR3: CASTRTPDYGYTF

length: 16
D: .
size: .
J: TRBJ1-5
V: TRBV5-4
DNA: TGTGCCAGCAGCTGGAATGGGGGCGCGGGCAATCAGCCCCAGCATTTT
CDR3: CASSWNGGAGNQPQHF

length: 14
D: .
size: .
J: TRBJ1-4
V: TRBV29-1
DNA: TGCAGCGTGAAGCGCGATTCAACTAATGAAAAACTGTTTTTT
CDR3: CSVKRDSTNEKLFF

length: 17
D: TRBD2
size: .
J: TRBJ2-3
V: TRBV7-9
DNA: TGTGCCAGCAGCCTAAAGGGACTAGCGGGAGAAACAGATACGCAGTATTTT
CDR3: CASSLKGLAGETDTQYF

length: 14
D: TRBD2
size: .
J: TRBJ2-7
V: TRBV5-1
DNA: TGCGCCAGCAGCTTGGTGGGGGGGTACAACGAGCAGTACTTC
CDR3: CASSLVGGYNEQYF

length: 17
D: .
size: .
J: TRBJ1-5
V: TRBV18
DNA: TGTGCCAGCTCTCCCAGGGCAGTATACTCAAGCAATCAGCCCCAGCATTTT
CDR3: CASSPRAVYSSNQPQHF

length: 14
D: .
size: once
J: TRBJ1-6
V: TRBV19
DNA: TGTGCCAGTAGTATAGATTGGAGGGCTTCACCCCTCCACTTT
CDR3: CASSIDWRASPLHF

length: 14
D: .
size: .
J: TRBJ1-3
V: TRBV4-2
DNA: TGTGCCAGCAGCCCCGGGCAGGGTGGAAACACCATATATTTT
CDR3: CASSPGQGGNTIYF

length: 13
D: TRBD1
size: .
J: TRBJ2-7
V: TRBV11-2
DNA: TGTGCCAGCAGCTGGGACAGGTCCTACGAGCAGTACTTC
CDR3: CASSWDRSYEQYF

length: 18
D: TRBD2
size: few
J: TRBJ2-7
V: TRBV7-9
DNA: TGTGCCAGCAGCCCCAAAATAAGACTAGCGGGTCCTTCCTACGAGCAGTACTTC
CDR3: CASSPKIRLAGPSYEQYF